Here is one T cell receptor (beta chain) with its context. This clone was recorded once. Its antigen is not yet known. Per-base quality was not reported, and no clone a single base away is much larger than it. CDR1 LGHNA and CDR2 YSLEER were looked up in the germline V gene. Trimming removed 2 bases from V and 0 bases from J, leaving 4 bases between the germline ends. The CDR3 goes from the cysteine to the phenylalanine over 13 residues. Only the CDR3 region is kept as DNA, spanning 39 bases read in frame from base 1. This sample was included in a study of T cell responses to AZD1222 COVID-19 vaccine (dated by TCRdb to the early 2020s). Regarding the complete study: A total of approximately 240 trial participants underwent TCR sequencing, of whom some 210 received two doses of AZD1222 and about 26 received two doses of the MenACWY control vaccine. Enrollment into the trials was organized by age into subgroups of 18-55, 56-69 and 70-plus years, and those subgroups contained roughly 150, 30 and 60 TCR-sequenced participants, respectively. Summary of the overall study and its limitations: The 56-69-year group was small, and its depth increase did not reach significance, likely because of low power. Because no day 14 peak-response samples were available, repertoires were characterized only after the peak T cell response. Spike-specific TCR breadth and depth rose significantly after two AZD1222 doses compared with day 0 and with MenACWY recipients. Participants were mostly white British, with more females than males. The authors suggested clonal diversity may have been underestimated. Conclusions about previously exposed vaccinees are limited because only six or seven AZD1222 recipients were SARS-CoV-2 seropositive at baseline. Epitopes outside the regions mutated in the B.1.351 and B.1.1.7 variants were reportedly recognized by nearly half of the unique spike-specific TCRs. CD4 TCRs associated with the vaccine covered the entire spike protein, and the dominant responses were in regions 160-218 and 743-854.

Interpreted using the paper, the time point label stands for: about 28 days (+/-7) after the second vaccine dose. Because spike-specific TCR depth and breadth did not differ between the two schedules, AZD1222 recipients who got a second dose at roughly 4 weeks were pooled with those who got a second dose at roughly 12 weeks. The vaccinee samples were drawn from two UK trials, COV001 and COV002, one of which was a single-blind randomized controlled phase 2/3 trial testing AZD1222 (ChAdOx1 nCoV-19) in healthy adults. Trial participant PBMC samples were collected at day 0 and day 28 after the second dose for TCRbeta chain sequencing. The CDR3 regions of human TCRbeta chains were subjected to immunosequencing. The study's own analysis went as follows. TCRs in the repertoires were matched against a reference library of SARS-CoV-2-specific TCRs that had been generated with the MIRA antigen-specificity platform. Breadth was defined as the fraction of unique TCRs that were SARS-CoV-2-associated, and depth was defined as the fraction of total T cells that were SARS-CoV-2-associated. Using the MIRA data, each spike-specific TCR was assigned both to the spike region to which the TCR was reactive and to a CD4 or CD8 class. Log10-transformed breadth and depth values were compared by one-way ANOVA with Sidak's multiple comparisons tests. What TCRdb holds here is the immuneACCESS table cut down to in-frame rearrangements. Part of the clones is not present; checked against another copy, under half of the missing clones reflect an unresolved V gene, and the others are unexplained. V and J calls and clone size come straight from that table; D and trimming were deduced from the DNA. A total of about 150,000 clones appear in this sample, about 83% of them only once. The ten largest clones add up to around 1% of the sample.

The input for sequencing was peripheral blood, taken 28 days after the second AZD1222 dose. The clonotype comes from an adult who received the AZD1222 COVID-19 vaccine. The rearranged segments are TRBV4-3 and TRBJ2-5; confidence is insufficient to name the D gene. The CDR3 region reads CASSQNYQETQYF. In nucleotides, the sequence is TGCGCCAGCAGCCAAAACTACCAAGAGACCCAGTACTTC.